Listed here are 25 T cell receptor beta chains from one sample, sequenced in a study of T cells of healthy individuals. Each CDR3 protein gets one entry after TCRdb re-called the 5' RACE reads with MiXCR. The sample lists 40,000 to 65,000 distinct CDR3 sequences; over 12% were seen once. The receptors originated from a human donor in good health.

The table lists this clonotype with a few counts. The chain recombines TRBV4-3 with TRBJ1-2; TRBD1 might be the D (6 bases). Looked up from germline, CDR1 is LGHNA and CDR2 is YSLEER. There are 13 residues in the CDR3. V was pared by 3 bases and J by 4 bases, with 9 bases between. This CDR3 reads CASSQTDSYGYTF. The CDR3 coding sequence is TGCGCCAGCAGCCAGACGGACAGCTATGGCTACACCTTC.

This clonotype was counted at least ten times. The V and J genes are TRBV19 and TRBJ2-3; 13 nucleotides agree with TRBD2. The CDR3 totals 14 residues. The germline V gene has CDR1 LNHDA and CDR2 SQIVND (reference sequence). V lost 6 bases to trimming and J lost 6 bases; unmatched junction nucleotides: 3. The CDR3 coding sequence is TGTGCCAGTAGCCCGACTAGCGGGAGGGATACGCAGTATTTT. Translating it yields CASSPTSGRDTQYF.

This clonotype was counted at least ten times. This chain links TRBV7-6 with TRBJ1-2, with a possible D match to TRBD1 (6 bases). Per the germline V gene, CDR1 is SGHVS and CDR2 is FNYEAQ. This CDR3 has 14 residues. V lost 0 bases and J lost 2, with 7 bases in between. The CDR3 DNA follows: TGTGCCAGCAGCTTAGCGGGACAAAACTATGGCTACACCTTC. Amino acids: CASSLAGQNYGYTF.

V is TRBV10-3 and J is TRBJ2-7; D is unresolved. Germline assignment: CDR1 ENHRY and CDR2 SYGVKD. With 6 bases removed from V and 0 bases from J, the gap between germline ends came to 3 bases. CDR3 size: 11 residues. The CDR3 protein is CAISVSYEQYF. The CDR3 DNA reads TGTGCCATCAGCGTCTCCTACGAGCAGTACTTC.

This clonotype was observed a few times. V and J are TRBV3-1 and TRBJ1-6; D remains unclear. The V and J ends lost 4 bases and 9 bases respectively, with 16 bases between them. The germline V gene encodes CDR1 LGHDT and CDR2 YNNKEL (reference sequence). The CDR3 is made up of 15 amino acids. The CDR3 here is CASSLDRGRGSPLHF. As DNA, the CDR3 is TGTGCCAGCAGCCTGGATCGAGGGCGAGGTTCACCCCTCCACTTT.

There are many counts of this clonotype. CDR3 region: CASSVAVGGPTDTQYF. CDR3 nucleotides: TGTGCCAGCAGCGTAGCGGTGGGGGGGCCGACGGATACGCAGTATTTT. The V and J genes are TRBV9 and TRBJ2-3, with TRBD2 as a possible D gene (7 bases). This CDR3 has 16 residues. Per the germline V gene, CDR1 is SGDLS and CDR2 is YYNGEE. Between the trimmed V and J ends, which lost 0 bases and 6 bases, there was a span of 17 bases.

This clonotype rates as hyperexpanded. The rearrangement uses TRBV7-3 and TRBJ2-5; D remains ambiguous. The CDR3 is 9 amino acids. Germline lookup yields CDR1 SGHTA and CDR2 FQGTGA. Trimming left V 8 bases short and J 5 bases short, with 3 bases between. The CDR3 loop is CASGETQYF. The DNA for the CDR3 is TGTGCCAGCGGGGAGACCCAGTACTTC.

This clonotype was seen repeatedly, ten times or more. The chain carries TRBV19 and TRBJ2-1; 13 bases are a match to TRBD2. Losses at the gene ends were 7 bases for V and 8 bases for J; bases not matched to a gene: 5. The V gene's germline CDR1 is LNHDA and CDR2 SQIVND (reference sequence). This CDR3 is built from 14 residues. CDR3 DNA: TGTGCCAGTACCACTAGCGGGGGGGCCGATGAGCAGTTCTTC. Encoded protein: CASTTSGGADEQFF.

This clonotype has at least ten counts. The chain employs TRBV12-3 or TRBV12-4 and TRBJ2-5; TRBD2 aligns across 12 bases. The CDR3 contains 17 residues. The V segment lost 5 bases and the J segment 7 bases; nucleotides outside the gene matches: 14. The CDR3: CASSPRLAGEGLGTQYF. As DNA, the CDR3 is TGTGCCAGCAGTCCCAGACTAGCGGGAGAGGGTTTAGGGACCCAGTACTTC.

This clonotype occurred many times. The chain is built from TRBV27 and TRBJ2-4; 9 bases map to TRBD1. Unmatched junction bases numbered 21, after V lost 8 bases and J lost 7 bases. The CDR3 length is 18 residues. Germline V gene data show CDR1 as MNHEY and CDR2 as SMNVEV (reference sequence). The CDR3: CASGLRPGTGRSGNIQYF. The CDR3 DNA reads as TGTGCCAGCGGGTTAAGGCCCGGGACAGGGAGGTCTGGGAACATTCAGTACTTC.

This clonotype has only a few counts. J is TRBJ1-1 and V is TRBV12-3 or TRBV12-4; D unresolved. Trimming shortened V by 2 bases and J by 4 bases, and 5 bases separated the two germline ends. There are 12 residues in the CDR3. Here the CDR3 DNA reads TGTGCCAGCAGTTTACGGGCCACTGAAGCTTTCTTT. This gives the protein CASSLRATEAFF.

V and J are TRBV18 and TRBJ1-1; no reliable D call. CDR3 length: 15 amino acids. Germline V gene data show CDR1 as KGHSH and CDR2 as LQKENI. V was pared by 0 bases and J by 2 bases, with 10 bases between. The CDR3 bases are TGTGCCAGCTCACCACCGGCAGGATCCAACACTGAAGCTTTCTTT. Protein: CASSPPAGSNTEAFF.

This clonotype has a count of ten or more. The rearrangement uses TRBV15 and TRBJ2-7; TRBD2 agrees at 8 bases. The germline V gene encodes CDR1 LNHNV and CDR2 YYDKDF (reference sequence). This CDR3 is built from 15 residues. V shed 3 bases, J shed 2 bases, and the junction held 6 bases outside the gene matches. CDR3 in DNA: TGTGCCACCAGCAGCTTCGGGGGGGGGCCCTACGAGCAGTACTTC. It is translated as CATSSFGGGPYEQYF.

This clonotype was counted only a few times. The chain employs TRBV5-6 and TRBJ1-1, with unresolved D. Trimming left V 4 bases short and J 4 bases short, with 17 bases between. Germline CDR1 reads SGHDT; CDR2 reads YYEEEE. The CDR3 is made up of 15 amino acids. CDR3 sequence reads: CASSRRGTTFTEAFF. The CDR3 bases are TGTGCCAGCAGCCGGCGGGGTACGACCTTCACTGAAGCTTTCTTT.

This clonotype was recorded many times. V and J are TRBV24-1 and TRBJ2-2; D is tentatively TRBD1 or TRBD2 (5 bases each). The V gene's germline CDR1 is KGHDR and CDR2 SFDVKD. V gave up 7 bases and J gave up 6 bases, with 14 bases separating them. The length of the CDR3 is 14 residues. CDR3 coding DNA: TGTGCCACCAGGGGGACCCGAGGACCCGGGGAGCTGTTTTTT. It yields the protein CATRGTRGPGELFF.

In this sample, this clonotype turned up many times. For the CDR3, the DNA is TGCAGCTGTTCTCCTGGGGTTAACTATGGCTACACCTTC. Residues: CSCSPGVNYGYTF. The V and J genes are TRBV29-1 and TRBJ1-2; D gene unclear. The CDR3 is 13 amino acids. V dropped 8 bases and J dropped 1 base, with 14 bases sitting between them. The germline V gene has CDR1 SQVTM and CDR2 ANQGSEA.

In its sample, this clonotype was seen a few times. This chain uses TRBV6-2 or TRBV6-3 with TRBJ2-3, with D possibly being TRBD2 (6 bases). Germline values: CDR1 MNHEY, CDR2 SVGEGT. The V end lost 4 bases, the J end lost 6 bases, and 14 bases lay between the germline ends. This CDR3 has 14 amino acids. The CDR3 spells CASSSLPGDDTQYF. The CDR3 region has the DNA TGTGCCAGCAGTTCGCTCCCGGGGGATGATACGCAGTATTTT.

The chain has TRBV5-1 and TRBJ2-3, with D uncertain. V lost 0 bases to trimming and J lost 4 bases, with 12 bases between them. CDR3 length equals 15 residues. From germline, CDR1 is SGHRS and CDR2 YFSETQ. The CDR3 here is CASSLEAVGPDTQYF. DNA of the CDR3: TGCGCCAGCAGCTTGGAGGCAGTTGGGCCAGATACGCAGTATTTT.

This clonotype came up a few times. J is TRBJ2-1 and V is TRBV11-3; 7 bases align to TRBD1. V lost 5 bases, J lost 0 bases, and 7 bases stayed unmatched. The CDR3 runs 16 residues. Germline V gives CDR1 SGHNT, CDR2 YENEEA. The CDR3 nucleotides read TGTGCCAGCAGCCCGCTGGGACAGAGCTCCTACAATGAGCAGTTCTTC. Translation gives CASSPLGQSSYNEQFF.

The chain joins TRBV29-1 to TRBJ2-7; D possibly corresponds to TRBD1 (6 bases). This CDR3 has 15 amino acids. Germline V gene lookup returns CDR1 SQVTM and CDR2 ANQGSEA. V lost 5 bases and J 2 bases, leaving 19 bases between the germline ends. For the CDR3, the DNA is TGCAGCGTTTTACAGACAGGAACGAAACCCTACGAGCAGTACTTC. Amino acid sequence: CSVLQTGTKPYEQYF.

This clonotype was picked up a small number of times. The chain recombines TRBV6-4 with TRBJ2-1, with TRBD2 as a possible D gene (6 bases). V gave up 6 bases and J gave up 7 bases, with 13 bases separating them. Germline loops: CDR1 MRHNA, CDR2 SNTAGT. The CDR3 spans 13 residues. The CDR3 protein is CASSAGGGNEQFF. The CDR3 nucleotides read TGTGCCAGCAGCGCCGGGGGTGGGAATGAGCAGTTCTTC.

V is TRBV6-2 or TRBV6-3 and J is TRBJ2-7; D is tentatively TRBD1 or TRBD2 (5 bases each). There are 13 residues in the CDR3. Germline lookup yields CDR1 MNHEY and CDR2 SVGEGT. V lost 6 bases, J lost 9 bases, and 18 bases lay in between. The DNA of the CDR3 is TGTGCCAGCAGGTGGGGGTCCGGGGAAAGGCAGTACTTC. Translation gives CASRWGSGERQYF.

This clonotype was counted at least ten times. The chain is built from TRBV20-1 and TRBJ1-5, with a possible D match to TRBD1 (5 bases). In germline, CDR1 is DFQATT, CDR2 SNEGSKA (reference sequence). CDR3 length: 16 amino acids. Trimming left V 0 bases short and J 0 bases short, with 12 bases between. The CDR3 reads CSARDRSRDSNQPQHF. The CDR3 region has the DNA TGCAGTGCTAGAGATAGGTCCAGGGATAGCAATCAGCCCCAGCATTTT.

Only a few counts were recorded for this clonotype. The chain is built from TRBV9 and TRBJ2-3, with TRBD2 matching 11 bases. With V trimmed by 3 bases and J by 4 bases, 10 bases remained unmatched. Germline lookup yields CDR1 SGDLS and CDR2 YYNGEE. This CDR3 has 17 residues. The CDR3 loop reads CASSAELLAGASDTQYF. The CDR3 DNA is TGTGCCAGCAGCGCGGAATTACTAGCGGGGGCGTCAGATACGCAGTATTTT.

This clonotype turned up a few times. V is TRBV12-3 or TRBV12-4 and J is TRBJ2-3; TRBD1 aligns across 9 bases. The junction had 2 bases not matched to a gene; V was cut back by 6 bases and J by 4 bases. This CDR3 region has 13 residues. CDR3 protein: CASRRQGADTQYF. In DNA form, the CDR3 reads TGTGCCAGCAGAAGACAGGGGGCAGATACGCAGTATTTT.